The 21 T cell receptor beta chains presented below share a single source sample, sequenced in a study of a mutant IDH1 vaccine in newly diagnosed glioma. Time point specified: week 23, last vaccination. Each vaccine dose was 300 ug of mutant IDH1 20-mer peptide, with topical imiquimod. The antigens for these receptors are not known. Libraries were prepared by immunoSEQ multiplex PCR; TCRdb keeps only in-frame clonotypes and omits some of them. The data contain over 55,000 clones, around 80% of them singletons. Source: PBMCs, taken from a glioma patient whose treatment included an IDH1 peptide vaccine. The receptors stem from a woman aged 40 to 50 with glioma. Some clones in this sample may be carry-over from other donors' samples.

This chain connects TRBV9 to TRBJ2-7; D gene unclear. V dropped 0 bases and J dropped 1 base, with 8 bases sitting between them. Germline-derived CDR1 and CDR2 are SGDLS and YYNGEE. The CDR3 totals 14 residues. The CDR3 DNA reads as TGTGCCAGCAGCGTAGCTCCCTCATCCTACGAGCAGTACTTC. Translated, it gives CASSVAPSSYEQYF.

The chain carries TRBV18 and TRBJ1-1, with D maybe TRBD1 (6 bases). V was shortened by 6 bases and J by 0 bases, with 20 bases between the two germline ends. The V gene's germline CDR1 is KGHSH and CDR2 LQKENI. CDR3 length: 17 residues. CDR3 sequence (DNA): TGTGCCAGCTCCCCCCCACGGCCGGGGGGCATGAACACTGAAGCTTTCTTT. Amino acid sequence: CASSPPRPGGMNTEAFF.

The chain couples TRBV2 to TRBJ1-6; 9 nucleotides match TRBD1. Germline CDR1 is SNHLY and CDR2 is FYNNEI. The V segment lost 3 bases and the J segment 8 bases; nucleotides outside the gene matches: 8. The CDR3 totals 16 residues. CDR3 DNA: TGTGCCAGCAGTGAGGCGGACAGGGGACCTTATTCACCCCTCCACTTT. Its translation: CASSEADRGPYSPLHF.

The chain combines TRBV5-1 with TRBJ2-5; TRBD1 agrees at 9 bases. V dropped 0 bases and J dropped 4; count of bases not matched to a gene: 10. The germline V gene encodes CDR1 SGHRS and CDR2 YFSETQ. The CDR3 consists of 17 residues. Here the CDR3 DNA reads TGCGCCAGCAGCTTGGGGGGACAGGGCCATGGGGGAGAGACCCAGTACTTC. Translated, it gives CASSLGGQGHGGETQYF.

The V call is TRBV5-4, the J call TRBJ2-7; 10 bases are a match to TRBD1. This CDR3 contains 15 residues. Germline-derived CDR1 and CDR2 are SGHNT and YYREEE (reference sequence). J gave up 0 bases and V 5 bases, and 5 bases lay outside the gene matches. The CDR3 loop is CASRRQGASSYEQYF. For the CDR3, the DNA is TGTGCCAGCAGACGACAGGGGGCGAGCTCCTACGAGCAGTACTTC.

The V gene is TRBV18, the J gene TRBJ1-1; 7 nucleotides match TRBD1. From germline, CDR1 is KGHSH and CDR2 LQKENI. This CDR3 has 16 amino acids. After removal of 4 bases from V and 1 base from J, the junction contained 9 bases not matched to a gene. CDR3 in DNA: TGTGCCAGCTCACGGATACCGACAGGGACGAACACTGAAGCTTTCTTT. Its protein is CASSRIPTGTNTEAFF.

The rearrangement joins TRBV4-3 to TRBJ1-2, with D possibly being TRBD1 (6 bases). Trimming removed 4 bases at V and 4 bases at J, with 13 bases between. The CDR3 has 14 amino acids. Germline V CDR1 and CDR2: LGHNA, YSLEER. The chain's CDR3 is CASSRGGDGYGYTF. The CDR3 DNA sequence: TGCGCCAGCAGCCGAGGGGGTGATGGCTATGGCTACACCTTC.

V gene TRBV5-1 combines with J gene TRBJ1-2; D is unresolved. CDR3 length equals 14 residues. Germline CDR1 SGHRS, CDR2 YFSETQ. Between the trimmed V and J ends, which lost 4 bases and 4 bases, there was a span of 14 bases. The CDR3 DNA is TGCGCCAGCAGCCCCGGCGCGGGGAGCTATGGCTACACCTTC. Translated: CASSPGAGSYGYTF. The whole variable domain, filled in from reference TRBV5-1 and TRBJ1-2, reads KAGVTQTPRYLIKTRGQQVTLSCSPISGHRSVSWYQQTPGQGLQFLFEYFSETQRNKGNFPGRFSGRQFSNSRSEMNVSTLELGDSALYLCASSPGAGSYGYTFGSGTRLTVV.

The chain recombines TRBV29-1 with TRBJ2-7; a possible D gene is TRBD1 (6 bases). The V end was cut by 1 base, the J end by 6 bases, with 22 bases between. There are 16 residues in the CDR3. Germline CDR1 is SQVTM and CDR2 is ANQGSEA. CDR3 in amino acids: CSVEGGSGQGYSEQYF. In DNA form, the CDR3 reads TGCAGCGTTGAAGGAGGGTCTGGGCAGGGGTACTCCGAGCAGTACTTC.

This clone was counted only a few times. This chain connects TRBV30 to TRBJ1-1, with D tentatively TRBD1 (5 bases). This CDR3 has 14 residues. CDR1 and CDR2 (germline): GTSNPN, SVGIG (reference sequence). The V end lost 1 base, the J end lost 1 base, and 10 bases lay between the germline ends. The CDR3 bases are TGTGCCTGGAGTGAGACAGCAAGGAACACTGAAGCTTTCTTT. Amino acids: CAWSETARNTEAFF.

The chain's CDR3 is CASSLASGGVETQYF. The CDR3 nucleotides read TGTGCCAGCAGCTTAGCTAGCGGGGGAGTAGAGACCCAGTACTTC. The chain carries TRBV7-2 and TRBJ2-5; 9 nucleotides agree with TRBD2. CDR1 and CDR2 from the germline V gene are SGHTA and FQGNSA. J was trimmed by 4 bases and V by 0 bases; bases with no gene match: 3. CDR3 length: 15 residues.

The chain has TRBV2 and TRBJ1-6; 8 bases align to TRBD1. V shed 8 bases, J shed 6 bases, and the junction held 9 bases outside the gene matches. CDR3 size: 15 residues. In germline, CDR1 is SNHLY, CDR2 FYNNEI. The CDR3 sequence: CASERDRTFNSPLHF. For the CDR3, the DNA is TGTGCCAGCGAGAGGGACAGGACATTTAATTCACCCCTCCACTTT.

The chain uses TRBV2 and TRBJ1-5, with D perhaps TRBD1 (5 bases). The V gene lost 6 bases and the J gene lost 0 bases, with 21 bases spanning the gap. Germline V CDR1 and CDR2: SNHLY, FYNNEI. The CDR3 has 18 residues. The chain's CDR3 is CASRGGVLPVYSNQPQHF. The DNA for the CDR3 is TGTGCCAGCAGGGGGGGGGTCCTTCCGGTCTATAGCAATCAGCCCCAGCATTTT.

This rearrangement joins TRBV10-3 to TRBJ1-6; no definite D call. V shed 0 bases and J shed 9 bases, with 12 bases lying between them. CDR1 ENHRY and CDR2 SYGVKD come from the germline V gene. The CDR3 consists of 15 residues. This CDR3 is CAISESLESRSPLHF. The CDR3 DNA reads TGTGCCATCAGTGAGTCGCTGGAATCGCGTTCACCCCTCCACTTT.

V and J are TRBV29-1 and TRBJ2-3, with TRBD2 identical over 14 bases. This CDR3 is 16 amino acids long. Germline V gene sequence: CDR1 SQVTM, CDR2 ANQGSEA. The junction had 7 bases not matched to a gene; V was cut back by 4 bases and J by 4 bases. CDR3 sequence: CSVGGLAGGNADTQYF. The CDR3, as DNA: TGCAGCGTTGGAGGACTAGCGGGGGGAAACGCAGATACGCAGTATTTT.

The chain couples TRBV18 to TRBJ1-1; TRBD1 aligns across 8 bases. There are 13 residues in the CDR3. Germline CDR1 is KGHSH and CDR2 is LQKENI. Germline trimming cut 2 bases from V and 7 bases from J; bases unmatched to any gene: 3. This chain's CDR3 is CASSPIGQGEAFF. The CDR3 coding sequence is TGTGCCAGCTCACCAATTGGACAGGGTGAAGCTTTCTTT. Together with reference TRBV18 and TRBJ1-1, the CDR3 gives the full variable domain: NAGVMQNPRHLVRRRGQEARLRCSPMKGHSHVYWYRQLPEEGLKFMVYLQKENIIDESGMPKERFSAEFPKEGPSILRIQQVVRGDSAAYFCASSPIGQGEAFFGQGTRLTVV.

The chain's CDR3 is CASSSGALNTEAFF. The CDR3 nucleotides read TGTGCCAGCAGTTCAGGGGCCCTGAACACTGAAGCTTTCTTT. This rearrangement joins TRBV6-6 to TRBJ1-1; perhaps TRBD1 as D (6 bases). The CDR3 spans 14 residues. V dropped 4 bases and J dropped 0 bases, with 9 bases sitting between them. The germline gives CDR1 MNHNY, CDR2 SVGAGI (reference sequence).

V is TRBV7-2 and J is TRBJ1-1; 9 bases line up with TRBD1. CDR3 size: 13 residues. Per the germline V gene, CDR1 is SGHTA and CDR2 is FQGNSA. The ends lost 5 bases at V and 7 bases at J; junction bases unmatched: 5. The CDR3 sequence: CASSLTGGVEAFF. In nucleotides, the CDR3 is TGTGCCAGCAGCCTCACAGGGGGCGTTGAAGCTTTCTTT.

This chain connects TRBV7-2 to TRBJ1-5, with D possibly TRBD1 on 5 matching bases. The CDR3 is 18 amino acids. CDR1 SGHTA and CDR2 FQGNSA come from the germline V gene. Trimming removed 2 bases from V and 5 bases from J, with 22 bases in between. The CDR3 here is CASSLTVSLGTGHQPQHF. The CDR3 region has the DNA TGTGCCAGCAGCTTAACGGTATCATTAGGTACAGGACATCAGCCCCAGCATTTT. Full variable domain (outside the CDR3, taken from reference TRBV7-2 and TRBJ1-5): GAGVSQSPSNKVTEKGKDVELRCDPISGHTALYWYRQSLGQGLEFLIYFQGNSAPDKSGLPSDRFSAERTGGSVSTLTIQRTQQEDSAVYLCASSLTVSLGTGHQPQHFGDGTRLSIL.

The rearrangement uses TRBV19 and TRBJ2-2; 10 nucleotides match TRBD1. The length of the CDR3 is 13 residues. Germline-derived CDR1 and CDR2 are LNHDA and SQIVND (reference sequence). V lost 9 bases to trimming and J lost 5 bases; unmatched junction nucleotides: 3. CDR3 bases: TGTGCCAGCCGGGACAGGGGAACCGGGGAGCTGTTTTTT. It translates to CASRDRGTGELFF.

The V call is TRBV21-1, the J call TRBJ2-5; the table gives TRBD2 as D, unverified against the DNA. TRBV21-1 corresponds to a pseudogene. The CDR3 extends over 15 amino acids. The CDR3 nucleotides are TGTGCCAGCAGCAACCTCCGGGACCGGGGGGAGACCCAGTACTTC. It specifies CASSNLRDRGETQYF.